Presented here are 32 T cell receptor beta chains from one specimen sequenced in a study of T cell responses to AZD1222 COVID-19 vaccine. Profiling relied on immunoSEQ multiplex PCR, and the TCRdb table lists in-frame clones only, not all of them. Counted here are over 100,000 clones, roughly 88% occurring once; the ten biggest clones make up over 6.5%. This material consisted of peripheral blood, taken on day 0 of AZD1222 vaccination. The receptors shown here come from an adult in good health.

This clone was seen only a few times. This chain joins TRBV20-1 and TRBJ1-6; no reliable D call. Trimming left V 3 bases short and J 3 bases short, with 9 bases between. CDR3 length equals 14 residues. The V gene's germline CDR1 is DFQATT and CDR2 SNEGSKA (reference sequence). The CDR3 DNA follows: TGCAGTGCTAGTCGGCAGAACTATAATTCACCCCTCCACTTT. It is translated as CSASRQNYNSPLHF.

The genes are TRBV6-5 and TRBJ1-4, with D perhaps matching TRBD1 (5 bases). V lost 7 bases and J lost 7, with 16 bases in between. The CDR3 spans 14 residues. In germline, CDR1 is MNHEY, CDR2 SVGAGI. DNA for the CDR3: TGTGCCAGCACCCCTGGGCAGGGCGGTGAAAAACTGTTTTTT. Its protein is CASTPGQGGEKLFF.

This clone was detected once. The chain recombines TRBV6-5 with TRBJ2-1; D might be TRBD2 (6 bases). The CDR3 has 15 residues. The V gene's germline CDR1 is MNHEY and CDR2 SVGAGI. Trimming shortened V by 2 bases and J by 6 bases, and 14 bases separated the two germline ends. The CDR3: CASSYRRGESNEQFF. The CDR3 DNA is TGTGCCAGCAGTTACCGGCGGGGAGAAAGCAATGAGCAGTTCTTC.

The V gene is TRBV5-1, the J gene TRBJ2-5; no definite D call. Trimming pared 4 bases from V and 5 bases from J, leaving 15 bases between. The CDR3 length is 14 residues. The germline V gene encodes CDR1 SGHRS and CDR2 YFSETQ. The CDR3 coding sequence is TGCGCCAGCAGCCGCGCGGTGGGCCCCGAGACCCAGTACTTC. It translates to CASSRAVGPETQYF.

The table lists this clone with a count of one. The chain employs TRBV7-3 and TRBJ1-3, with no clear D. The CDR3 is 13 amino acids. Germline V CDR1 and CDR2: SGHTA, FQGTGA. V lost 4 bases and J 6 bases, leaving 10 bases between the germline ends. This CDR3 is CASSSGPQNTIYF. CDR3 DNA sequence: TGTGCCAGCAGCTCCGGTCCCCAAAACACCATATATTTT.

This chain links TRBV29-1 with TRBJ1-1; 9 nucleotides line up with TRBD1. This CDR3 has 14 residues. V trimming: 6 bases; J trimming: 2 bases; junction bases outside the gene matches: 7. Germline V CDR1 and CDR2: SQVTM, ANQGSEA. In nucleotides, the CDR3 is TGCAGCGTGTATCCACAGGGGGCCAACACTGAAGCTTTCTTT. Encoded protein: CSVYPQGANTEAFF.

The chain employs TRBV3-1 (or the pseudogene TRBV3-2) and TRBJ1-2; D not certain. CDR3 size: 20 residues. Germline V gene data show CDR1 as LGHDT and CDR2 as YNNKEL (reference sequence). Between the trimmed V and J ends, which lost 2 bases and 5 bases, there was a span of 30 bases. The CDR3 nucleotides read TGTGCCAGCAGCCAATTTCCCCAGTCGGAAGTGAGACTTCGAGGATATGGCTACACCTTC. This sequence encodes CASSQFPQSEVRLRGYGYTF.

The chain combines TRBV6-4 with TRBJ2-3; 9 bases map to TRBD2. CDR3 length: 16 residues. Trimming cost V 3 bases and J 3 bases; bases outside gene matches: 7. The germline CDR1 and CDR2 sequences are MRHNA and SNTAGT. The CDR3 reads CASSEGGSGGTDTQYF. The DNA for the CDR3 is TGTGCCAGCAGTGAAGGGGGTAGCGGGGGAACAGATACGCAGTATTTT.

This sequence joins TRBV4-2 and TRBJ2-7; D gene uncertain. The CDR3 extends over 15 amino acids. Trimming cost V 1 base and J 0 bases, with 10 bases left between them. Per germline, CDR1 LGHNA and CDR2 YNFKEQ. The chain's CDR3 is CASSQGRILSYEQYF. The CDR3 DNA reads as TGTGCCAGCAGCCAAGGACGGATTCTCTCCTACGAGCAGTACTTC.

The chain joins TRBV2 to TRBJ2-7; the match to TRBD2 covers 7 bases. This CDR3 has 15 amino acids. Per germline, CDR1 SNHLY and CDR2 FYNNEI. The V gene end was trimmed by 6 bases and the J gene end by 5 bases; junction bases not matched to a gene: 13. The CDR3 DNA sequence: TGTGCCAGCAGCAGTGTGCTCTCGGGGGGAAACGAGCAGTACTTC. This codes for CASSSVLSGGNEQYF. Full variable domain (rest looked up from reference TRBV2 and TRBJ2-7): EPEVTQTPSHQVTQMGQEVILRCVPISNHLYFYWYRQILGQKVEFLVSFYNNEISEKSEIFDDQFSVERPDGSNFTLKIRSTKLEDSAMYFCASSSVLSGGNEQYFGPGTRLTVT.

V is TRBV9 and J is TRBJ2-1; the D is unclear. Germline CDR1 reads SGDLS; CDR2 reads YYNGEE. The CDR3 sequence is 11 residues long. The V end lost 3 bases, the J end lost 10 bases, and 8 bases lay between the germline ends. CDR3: CASSEPAEQFF. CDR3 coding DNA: TGTGCCAGCAGCGAACCGGCAGAGCAGTTCTTC.

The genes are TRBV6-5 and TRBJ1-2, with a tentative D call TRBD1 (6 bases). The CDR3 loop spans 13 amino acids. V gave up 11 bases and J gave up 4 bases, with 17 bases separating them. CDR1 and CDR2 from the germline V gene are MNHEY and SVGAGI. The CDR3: CAGNQGTGYGYTF. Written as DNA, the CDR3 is TGTGCCGGAAATCAGGGGACTGGCTATGGCTACACCTTC.

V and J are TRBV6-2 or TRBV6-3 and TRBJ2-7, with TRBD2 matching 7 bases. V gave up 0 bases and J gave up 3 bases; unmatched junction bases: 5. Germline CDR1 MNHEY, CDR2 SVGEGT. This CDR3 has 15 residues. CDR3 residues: CASSYSETSYYEQYF. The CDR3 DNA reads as TGTGCCAGCAGTTACTCAGAGACTAGCTACTACGAGCAGTACTTC.

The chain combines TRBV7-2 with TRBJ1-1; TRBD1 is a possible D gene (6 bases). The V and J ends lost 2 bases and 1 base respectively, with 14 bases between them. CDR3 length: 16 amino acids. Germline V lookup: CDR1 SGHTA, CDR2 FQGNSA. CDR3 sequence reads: CASSLSQGRRNTEAFF. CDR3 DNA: TGTGCCAGCAGCTTATCGCAGGGGCGCAGGAACACTGAAGCTTTCTTT.

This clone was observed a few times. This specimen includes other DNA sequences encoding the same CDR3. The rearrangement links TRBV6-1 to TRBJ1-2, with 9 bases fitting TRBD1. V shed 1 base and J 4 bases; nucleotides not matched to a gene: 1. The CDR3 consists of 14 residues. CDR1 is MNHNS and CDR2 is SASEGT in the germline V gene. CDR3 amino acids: CASSEGTGVYGYTF. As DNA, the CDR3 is TGTGCCAGCAGTGAAGGGACAGGGGTCTATGGCTACACCTTC.

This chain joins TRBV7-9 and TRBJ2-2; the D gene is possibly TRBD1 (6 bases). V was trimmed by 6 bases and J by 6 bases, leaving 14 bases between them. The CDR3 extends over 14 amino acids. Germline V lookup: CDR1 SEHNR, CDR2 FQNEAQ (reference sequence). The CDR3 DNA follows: TGTGCCAGCAGTTCTACAGGGTTTCCCGGGGAGCTGTTTTTT. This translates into CASSSTGFPGELFF.

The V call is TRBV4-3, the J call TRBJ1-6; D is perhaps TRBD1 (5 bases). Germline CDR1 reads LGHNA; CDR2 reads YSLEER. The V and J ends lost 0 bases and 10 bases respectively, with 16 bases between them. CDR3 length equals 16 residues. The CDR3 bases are TGCGCCAGCAGCCAAGATTCGGGGGGATCAGGATCACCCCTCCACTTT. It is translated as CASSQDSGGSGSPLHF.

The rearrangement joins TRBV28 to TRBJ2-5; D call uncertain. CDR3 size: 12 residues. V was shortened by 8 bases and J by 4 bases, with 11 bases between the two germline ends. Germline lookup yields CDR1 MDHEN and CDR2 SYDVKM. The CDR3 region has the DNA TGTGCCAGCCGGCTGGGTGGAGAGACCCAGTACTTC. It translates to CASRLGGETQYF.

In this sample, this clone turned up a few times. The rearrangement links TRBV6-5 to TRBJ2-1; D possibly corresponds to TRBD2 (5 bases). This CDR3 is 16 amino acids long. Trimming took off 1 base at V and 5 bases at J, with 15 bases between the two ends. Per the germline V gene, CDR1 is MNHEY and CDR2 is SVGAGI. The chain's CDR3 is CASSYLLTRTHNEQFF. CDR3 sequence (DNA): TGTGCCAGCAGTTACTTGCTCACTAGGACCCACAATGAGCAGTTCTTC.

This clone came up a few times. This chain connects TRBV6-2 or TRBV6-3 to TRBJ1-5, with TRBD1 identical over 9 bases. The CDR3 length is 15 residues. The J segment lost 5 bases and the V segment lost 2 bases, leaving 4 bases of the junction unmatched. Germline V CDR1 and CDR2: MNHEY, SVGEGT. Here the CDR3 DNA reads TGTGCCAGCAGTTACAGGGACAGGGCTTATCAGCCCCAGCATTTT. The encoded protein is CASSYRDRAYQPQHF.

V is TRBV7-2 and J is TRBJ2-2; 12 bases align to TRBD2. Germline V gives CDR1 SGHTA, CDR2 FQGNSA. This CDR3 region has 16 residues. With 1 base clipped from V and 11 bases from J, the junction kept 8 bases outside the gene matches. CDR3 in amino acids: CASSLGSSGRVGELFF. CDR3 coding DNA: TGTGCCAGCAGCTTAGGATCTAGCGGGAGGGTTGGTGAGCTGTTTTTT.

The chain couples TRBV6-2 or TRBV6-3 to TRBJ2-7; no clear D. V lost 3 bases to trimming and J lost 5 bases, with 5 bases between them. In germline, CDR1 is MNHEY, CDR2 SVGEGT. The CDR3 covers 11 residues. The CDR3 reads CASSYGDEQYF. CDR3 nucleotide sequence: TGTGCCAGCAGTTATGGGGACGAGCAGTACTTC.

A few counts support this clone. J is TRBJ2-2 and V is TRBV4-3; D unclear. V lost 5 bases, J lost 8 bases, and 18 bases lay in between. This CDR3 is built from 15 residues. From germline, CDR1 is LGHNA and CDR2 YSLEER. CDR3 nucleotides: TGCGCCAGCAGCAAATCCTTTGAGACTCATGGGGAGCTGTTTTTT. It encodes CASSKSFETHGELFF.

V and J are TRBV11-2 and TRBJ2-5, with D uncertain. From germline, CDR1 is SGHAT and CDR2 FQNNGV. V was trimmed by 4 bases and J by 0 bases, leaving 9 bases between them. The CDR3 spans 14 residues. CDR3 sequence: CASSSTSYQETQYF. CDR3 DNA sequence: TGTGCCAGCAGCTCGACATCGTACCAAGAGACCCAGTACTTC.

CDR3 amino acids: CASSVDSGRVGNEQFF. In DNA form, the CDR3 reads TGTGCCAGCAGTGTAGATAGCGGGAGGGTCGGCAATGAGCAGTTCTTC. The V call is TRBV2, the J call TRBJ2-1; 11 nucleotides line up with TRBD2. This CDR3 spans 16 amino acids. The J segment lost 6 bases and the V segment lost 4 bases, leaving 8 bases of the junction unmatched. Germline CDR1 is SNHLY and CDR2 is FYNNEI. The variable domain in full, completed from reference TRBV2 and TRBJ2-1, reads EPEVTQTPSHQVTQMGQEVILRCVPISNHLYFYWYRQILGQKVEFLVSFYNNEISEKSEIFDDQFSVERPDGSNFTLKIRSTKLEDSAMYFCASSVDSGRVGNEQFFGPGTRLTVL.

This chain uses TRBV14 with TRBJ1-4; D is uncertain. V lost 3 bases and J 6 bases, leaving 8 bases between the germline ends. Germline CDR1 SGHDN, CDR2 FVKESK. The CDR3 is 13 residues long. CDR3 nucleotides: TGTGCCAGCAGCCATTACGGTGATGAAAAACTGTTTTTT. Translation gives CASSHYGDEKLFF.

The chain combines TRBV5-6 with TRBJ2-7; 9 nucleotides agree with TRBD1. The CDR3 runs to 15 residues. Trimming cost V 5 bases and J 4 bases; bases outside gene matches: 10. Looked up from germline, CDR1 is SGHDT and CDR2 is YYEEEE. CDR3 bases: TGTGCCAGCAGACGTGCCGGGACAGGGCTGTACGAGCAGTACTTC. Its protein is CASRRAGTGLYEQYF.

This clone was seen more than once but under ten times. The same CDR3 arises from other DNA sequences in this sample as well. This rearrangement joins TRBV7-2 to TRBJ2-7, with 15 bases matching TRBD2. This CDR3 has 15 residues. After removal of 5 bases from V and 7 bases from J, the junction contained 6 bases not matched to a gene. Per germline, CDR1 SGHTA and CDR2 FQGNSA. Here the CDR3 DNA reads TGTGCCAGCAGCAGCGGGACTAGCGGGAGGAGGGAGCAGTACTTC. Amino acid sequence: CASSSGTSGRREQYF.

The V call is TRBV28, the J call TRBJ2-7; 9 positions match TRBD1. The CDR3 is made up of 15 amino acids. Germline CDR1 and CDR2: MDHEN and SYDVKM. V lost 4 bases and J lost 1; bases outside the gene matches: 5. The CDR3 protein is CASSSSGTGSYEQYF. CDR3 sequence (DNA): TGTGCCAGCAGTTCCTCCGGGACAGGGTCCTACGAGCAGTACTTC.

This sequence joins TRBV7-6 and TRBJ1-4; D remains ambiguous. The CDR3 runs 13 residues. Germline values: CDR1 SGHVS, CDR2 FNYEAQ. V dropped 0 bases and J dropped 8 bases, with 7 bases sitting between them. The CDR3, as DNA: TGTGCCAGCAGCTTAGCAGGAGGAGAAAAACTGTTTTTT. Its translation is CASSLAGGEKLFF. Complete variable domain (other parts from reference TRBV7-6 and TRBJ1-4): GAGVSQSPRYKVTKRGQDVALRCDPISGHVSLYWYRQALGQGPEFLTYFNYEAQQDKSGLPNDRFSAERPEGSISTLTIQRTEQRDSAMYRCASSLAGGEKLFFGSGTQLSVL.

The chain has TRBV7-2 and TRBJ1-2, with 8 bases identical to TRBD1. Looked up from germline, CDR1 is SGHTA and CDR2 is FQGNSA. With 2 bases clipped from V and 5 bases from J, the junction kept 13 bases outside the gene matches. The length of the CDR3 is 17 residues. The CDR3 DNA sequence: TGTGCCAGCAGCTTACAGGGGGCGATAATCGACCTTTATGGCTACACCTTC. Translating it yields CASSLQGAIIDLYGYTF.

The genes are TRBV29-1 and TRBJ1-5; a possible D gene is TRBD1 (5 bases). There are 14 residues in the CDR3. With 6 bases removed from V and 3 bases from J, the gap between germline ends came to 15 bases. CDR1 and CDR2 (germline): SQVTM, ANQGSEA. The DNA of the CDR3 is TGCAGCGTCAATCTAGGGGTTGCCAATCAGCCCCAGCATTTT. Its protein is CSVNLGVANQPQHF.